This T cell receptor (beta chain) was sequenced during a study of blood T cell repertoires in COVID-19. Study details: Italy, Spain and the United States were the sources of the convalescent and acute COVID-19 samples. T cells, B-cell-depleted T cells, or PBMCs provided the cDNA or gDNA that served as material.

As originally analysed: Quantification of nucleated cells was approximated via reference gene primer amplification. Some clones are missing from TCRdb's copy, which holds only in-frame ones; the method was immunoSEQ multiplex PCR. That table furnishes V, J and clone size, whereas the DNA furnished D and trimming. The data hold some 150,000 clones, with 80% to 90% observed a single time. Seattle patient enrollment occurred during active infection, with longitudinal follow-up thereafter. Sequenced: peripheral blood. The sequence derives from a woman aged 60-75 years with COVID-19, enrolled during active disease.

The DNA for the CDR3 is TGCAGTGCTAGTGGTCAGGGGGCGGCGAGCACAGATACGCAGTATTTT. It specifies CSASGQGAASTDTQYF. The rearrangement links TRBV20-1 to TRBJ2-3, with 8 positions matching TRBD1. Germline CDR1 and CDR2: DFQATT and SNEGSKA (reference sequence). V shed 3 bases and J 0 bases; nucleotides not matched to a gene: 8. The CDR3 is made up of 16 amino acids.